Each of the 5 T cell receptor beta chains below was sequenced from the same sample in a study of shared clonotypes between healthy human individuals. Naivety among CD8 cells was defined by CD45RO negativity and positive CCR7 selection, thereby excluding terminally differentiated effector memory CD45RA+ cells. Only in-frame clones appear in the TCRdb table, and some are missing; sequencing was by immunoSEQ multiplex PCR. The data show about 2.1 million clones, about 93% seen once. The specimen was naive CD8+ T cells from PBMCs. The receptors were gathered from a man aged 18 to 30 in good health. Some clones in this sample may be carry-over from other donors' samples.

As for this clone: Other nucleotide sequences in the sample specify the same CDR3. Written as DNA, the CDR3 is TGTGCCAGCAGCCTTGGGACCGGCCACGAGCAGTACTTC. Protein product: CASSLGTGHEQYF. The chain is built from TRBV7-9 and TRBJ2-7; D tentatively reads TRBD1 or TRBD2 (5 bases each). Germline CDR1 is SEHNR and CDR2 is FQNEAQ (reference sequence). The germline V and J ends were trimmed by 5 bases and 5 bases, with 13 bases remaining between them. The CDR3 sequence is 13 residues long.

The chain links TRBV11-2 to TRBJ2-3; D tentatively reads TRBD1 or TRBD2 (5 bases each). The CDR3 is made up of 12 amino acids. The ends were cut back, 5 bases at V and 11 bases at J, with 14 bases in the middle. Germline V gene sequence: CDR1 SGHAT, CDR2 FQNNGV. The CDR3 coding sequence is TGTGCCAGCAGCCCTCGGGGCGGTATGCAGTATTTT. Its protein is CASSPRGGMQYF. Based on the CDR3 plus reference TRBV11-2 and TRBJ2-3, the full variable domain is EAGVAQSPRYKIIEKRQSVAFWCNPISGHATLYWYQQILGQGPKLLIQFQNNGVVDDSQLPKDRFSAERLKGVDSTLKIQPAKLEDSAVYLCASSPRGGMQYFGPGTRLTVL.

The chain uses TRBV11-2 and TRBJ2-1; possibly TRBD2 for D (6 bases). The germline gives CDR1 SGHAT, CDR2 FQNNGV. The CDR3 runs 16 residues. V lost 1 base and J lost 0, with 10 bases in between. The CDR3 sequence is CASSLVSAGSYNEQFF. CDR3 coding DNA: TGTGCCAGCAGCTTAGTTTCAGCGGGCTCCTACAATGAGCAGTTCTTC.

V and J are TRBV6-1 and TRBJ2-7; tentative D call: TRBD1 (5 bases). CDR1 is MNHNS, CDR2 SASEGT, per germline. CDR3 size: 13 residues. With 5 bases removed from V and 3 bases from J, the gap between germline ends came to 11 bases. The CDR3 DNA reads TGTGCCAGCAGTCCGACAGATTACTACGAGCAGTACTTC. Amino acids: CASSPTDYYEQYF.

V usage is TRBV9 and J usage is TRBJ2-2; TRBD2 matches at 11 bases. J was trimmed by 10 bases and V by 1 base; bases with no gene match: 6. The CDR3 spans 15 residues. Germline-derived CDR1 and CDR2 are SGDLS and YYNGEE. CDR3 sequence: CASSVRLAGFEELFF. The DNA of the CDR3 is TGTGCCAGCAGCGTAAGACTAGCGGGATTCGAGGAGCTGTTTTTT.